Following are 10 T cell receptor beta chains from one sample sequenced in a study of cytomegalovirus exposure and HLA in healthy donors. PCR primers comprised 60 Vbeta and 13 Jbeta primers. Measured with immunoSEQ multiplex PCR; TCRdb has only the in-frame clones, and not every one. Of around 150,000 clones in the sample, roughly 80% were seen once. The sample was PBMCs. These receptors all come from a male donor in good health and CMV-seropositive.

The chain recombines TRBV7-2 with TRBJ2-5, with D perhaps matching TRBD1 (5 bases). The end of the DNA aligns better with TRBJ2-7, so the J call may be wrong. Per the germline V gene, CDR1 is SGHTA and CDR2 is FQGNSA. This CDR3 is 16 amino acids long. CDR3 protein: CASSLASWGTSYEQYF. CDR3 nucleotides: TGTGCCAGCAGCTTAGCGTCGTGGGGCACCTCCTACGAGCAGTACTTC.

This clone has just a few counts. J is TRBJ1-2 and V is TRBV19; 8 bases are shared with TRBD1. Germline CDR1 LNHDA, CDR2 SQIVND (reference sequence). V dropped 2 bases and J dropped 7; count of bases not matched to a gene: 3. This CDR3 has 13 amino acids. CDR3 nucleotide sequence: TGTGCCAGTAGTATACCGGGACAGGTTGGCTACACCTTC. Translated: CASSIPGQVGYTF.

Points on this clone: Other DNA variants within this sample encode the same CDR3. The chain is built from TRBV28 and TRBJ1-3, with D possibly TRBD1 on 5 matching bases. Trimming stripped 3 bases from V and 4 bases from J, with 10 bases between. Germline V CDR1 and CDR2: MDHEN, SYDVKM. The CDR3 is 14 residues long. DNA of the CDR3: TGTGCCAGCAGTTTTTCTGGGGCAGGAAACACCATATATTTT. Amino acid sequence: CASSFSGAGNTIYF.

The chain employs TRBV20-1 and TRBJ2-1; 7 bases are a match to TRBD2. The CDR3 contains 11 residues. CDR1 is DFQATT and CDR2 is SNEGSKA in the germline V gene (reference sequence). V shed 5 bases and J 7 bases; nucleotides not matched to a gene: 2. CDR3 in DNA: TGCAGTGCTCCCGGGAGGAATGAGCAGTTCTTC. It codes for CSAPGRNEQFF.

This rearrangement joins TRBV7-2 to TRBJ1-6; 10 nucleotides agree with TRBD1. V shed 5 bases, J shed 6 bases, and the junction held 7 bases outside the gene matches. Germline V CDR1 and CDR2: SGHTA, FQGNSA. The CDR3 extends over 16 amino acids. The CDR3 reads CASSVTGQGGNSPLHF. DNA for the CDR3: TGTGCCAGCAGCGTAACTGGACAGGGGGGTAATTCACCCCTCCACTTT.

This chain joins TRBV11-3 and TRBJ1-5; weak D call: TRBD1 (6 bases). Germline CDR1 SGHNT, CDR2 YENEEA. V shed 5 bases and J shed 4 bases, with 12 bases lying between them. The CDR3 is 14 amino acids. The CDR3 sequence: CASSPDRQNQPQHF. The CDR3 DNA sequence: TGTGCCAGCAGCCCCGACAGGCAGAATCAGCCCCAGCATTTT.

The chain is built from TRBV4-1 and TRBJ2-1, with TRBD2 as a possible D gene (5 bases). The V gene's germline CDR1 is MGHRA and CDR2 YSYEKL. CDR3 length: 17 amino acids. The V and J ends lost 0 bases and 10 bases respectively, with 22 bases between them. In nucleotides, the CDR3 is TGCGCCAGCAGCCAAGACCTGGGAGTAGCCGCAGATTGGGAGCAGTTCTTC. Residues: CASSQDLGVAADWEQFF.

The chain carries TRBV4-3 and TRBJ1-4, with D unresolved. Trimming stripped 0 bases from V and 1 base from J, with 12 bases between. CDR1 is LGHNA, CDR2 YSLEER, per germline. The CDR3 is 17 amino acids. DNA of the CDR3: TGCGCCAGCAGCCAAGACCGCAGTGCTCGAACTAATGAAAAACTGTTTTTT. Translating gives CASSQDRSARTNEKLFF.

In DNA form, the CDR3 reads TGTGCCAGCAGTTCCGACCTGGGACTGGGGGCCTACAATGAGCAGTTCTTC. Translated, it gives CASSSDLGLGAYNEQFF. The gene calls are TRBV27 and TRBJ2-1; perhaps TRBD2 as D (6 bases). V was clipped by 4 bases and J by 2 bases, with 18 bases between them. CDR1 is MNHEY, CDR2 SMNVEV, per germline (reference sequence). The CDR3 has 17 residues.

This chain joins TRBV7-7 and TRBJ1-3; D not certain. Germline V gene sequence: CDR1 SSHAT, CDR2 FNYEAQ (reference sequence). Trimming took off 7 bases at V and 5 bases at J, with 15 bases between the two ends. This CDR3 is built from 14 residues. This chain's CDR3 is CASIRRNSRNTIYF. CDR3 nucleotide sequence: TGTGCCAGCATTAGGAGGAACAGCAGAAACACCATATATTTT.